This T cell receptor (beta chain) was profiled in a study of metastatic and nonmetastatic thyroid tumors. About the study: Peripheral blood and tumor or nodule samples from malignant and benign thyroid patients were compared.

Study-level points and caveats: Versus benign nodules, malignant thyroid tumors reportedly had significantly higher TCR beta diversity, in blood and tumor.

The V end lost 6 bases, the J end lost 4 bases, and 16 bases lay between the germline ends. The CDR3 is made up of 15 amino acids. In germline, CDR1 is SGHTA, CDR2 FQGNSA. At least ten counts were recorded for this clone. The antigen is not known. Original processing methods: Construction of a distant-metastasis classifier for papillary thyroid cancer relied on CDR3 differences across clinicopathological groups. TCRdb reanalyzed the PCR reads via MiXCR. Clone size and V and J calls follow TCRdb, not the original study. The table records approximately 69,000 clones, approximately 14% of them present only once. All patients were untreated before thyroid surgery.

This receptor was obtained from a male donor with papillary thyroid cancer or a benign thyroid nodule (not recorded which). Some clones in this sample may be carry-over from other donors' samples. Sequenced: blood. V usage is TRBV7-2 and J usage is TRBJ2-4; maybe TRBD2 (6 bases). The CDR3 DNA is TGTGCCAGCAGTCCGGGGGTCGGCAGGAAAAACATTCAGTACTTC. As protein: CASSPGVGRKNIQYF.